This T cell receptor (beta chain) was captured by sequencing in a study of identical twins. Worth noting for this clonotype: What it recognizes is unknown.

The CDR3 consists of 14 residues. Germline lookup yields CDR1 SGDLS and CDR2 YYNGEE. V was trimmed by 6 bases and J by 1 base, leaving 13 bases between them. A universal primer site was created by template switching, with the cDNA bearing unique molecular identifiers. A single record per CDR3 protein comes from TCRdb applying MiXCR to the 5' RACE reads. The sample records 350,000 to 600,000 distinct CDR3 sequences, 14% being singletons. Study-wide findings and caveats: Beta out-of-frame sequences showed weaker excess sharing between twins.

The same data also contributed to another study, on yellow fever vaccine responses in identical twins. As that study records: A vaccine T cell response that seemed partly convergent and partly personalized was reported in twins.

The gene calls are TRBV9 and TRBJ2-5; tentatively, D is TRBD1 (6 bases). The sequenced sample was CD4+ T cells sorted from blood. The receptor's source is a woman aged 18-30 years in good health. The CDR3 loop is CASNLQGPQETQYF. The CDR3 DNA is TGTGCCAGCAACCTACAGGGACCCCAAGAGACCCAGTACTTC.